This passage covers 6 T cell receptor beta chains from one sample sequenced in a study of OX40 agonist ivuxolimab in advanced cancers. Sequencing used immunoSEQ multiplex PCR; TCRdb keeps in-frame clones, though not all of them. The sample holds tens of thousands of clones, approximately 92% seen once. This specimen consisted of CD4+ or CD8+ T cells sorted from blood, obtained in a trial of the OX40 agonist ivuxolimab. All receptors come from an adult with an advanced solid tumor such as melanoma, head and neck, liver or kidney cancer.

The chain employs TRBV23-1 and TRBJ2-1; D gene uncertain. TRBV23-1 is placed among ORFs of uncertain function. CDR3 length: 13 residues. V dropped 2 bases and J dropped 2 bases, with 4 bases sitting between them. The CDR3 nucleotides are TGCGCCAGCAGTCAACCCCCCTACAATGAGCAGTTCTTC. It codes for CASSQPPYNEQFF.

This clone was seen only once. For the CDR3, the DNA is TGTGCCAGCAGCTTAACTAGCGGGGGGTGGGATACGCAGTATTTT. This codes for CASSLTSGGWDTQYF. J is TRBJ2-3 and V is TRBV7-2; 12 bases line up with TRBD2. This CDR3 is 15 amino acids long. Germline-derived CDR1 and CDR2 are SGHTA and FQGNSA. With 2 bases clipped from V and 6 bases from J, the junction kept 3 bases outside the gene matches.

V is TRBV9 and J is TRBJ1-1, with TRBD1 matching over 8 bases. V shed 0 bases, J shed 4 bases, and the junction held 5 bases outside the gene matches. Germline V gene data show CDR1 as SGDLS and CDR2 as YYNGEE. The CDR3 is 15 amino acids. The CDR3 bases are TGTGCCAGCAGCGTAGGGGACAGGTCGACCACTGAAGCTTTCTTT. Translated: CASSVGDRSTTEAFF.

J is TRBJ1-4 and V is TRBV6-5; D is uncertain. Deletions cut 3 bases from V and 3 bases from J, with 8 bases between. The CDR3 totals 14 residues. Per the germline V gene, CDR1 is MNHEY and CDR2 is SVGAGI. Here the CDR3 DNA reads TGTGCCAGCAGTTATAAGGGTCCTAATGAAAAACTGTTTTTT. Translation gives CASSYKGPNEKLFF.

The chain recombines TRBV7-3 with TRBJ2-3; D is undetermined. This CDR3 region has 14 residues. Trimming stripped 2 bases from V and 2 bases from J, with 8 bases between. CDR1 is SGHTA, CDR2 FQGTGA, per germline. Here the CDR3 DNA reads TGTGCCAGCAGCTTAGTGGGTGCCACAGATACGCAGTATTTT. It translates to CASSLVGATDTQYF. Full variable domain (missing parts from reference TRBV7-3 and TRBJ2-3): GAGVSQTPSNKVTEKGKYVELRCDPISGHTALYWYRQSLGQGPEFLIYFQGTGAADDSGLPNDRFFAVRPEGSVSTLKIQRTERGDSAVYLCASSLVGATDTQYFGPGTRLTVL.

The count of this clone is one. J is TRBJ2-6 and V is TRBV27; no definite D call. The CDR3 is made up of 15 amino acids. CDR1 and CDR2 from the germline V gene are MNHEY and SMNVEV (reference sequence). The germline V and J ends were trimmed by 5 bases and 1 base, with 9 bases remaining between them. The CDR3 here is CASSRSISGANVLTF. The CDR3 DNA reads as TGTGCCAGCAGTAGGTCGATATCTGGGGCCAACGTCCTGACTTTC.